Sequencing of this T cell receptor (beta chain) was carried out in a study of neurological immune-mediated disorders. Study outcomes and limitations: For the multiple sclerosis repertoire cluster, an association with any clinical or MRI feature was absent. Multiple sclerosis patients had less TCR clonal expansion than even healthy controls, unlike HTLV-1-associated myelopathy.

Trimming cost V 5 bases and J 0 bases; bases outside gene matches: 21. From germline, CDR1 is MNHNS and CDR2 SASEGT. The CDR3 contains 21 residues. Template-switch 5'RACE cDNA synthesis added a 10-nucleotide unique molecular identifier. Via MiXCR, TCRdb re-called the 5' RACE reads, giving one row per CDR3 protein. The table lists about 88,000 distinct CDR3 sequences, 3% to 4% of them singletons. This clonotype was recorded many times. Its antigen is undetermined. The clonotype originates from a young woman with multiple sclerosis. This rearrangement joins TRBV6-1 to TRBJ2-4; 8 positions agree with TRBD2. Sequencing used PBMCs. The CDR3 region has the DNA TGTGCCAGCAGTCCCTCCCGCCCTAGCGGGTCTACCAACCCAGCCAAAAACATTCAGTACTTC. This sequence encodes CASSPSRPSGSTNPAKNIQYF.